This TCR beta chain was observed in a study of blood T cell repertoires in COVID-19. Sequencing was performed with immunoSEQ multiplex PCR; in TCRdb, only in-frame clones are kept and a portion is missing. This repertoire shows roughly 180,000 clones, over 70% found once; its top ten account for 9.5% to 12%. This CDR3 has 16 residues. Per the germline V gene, CDR1 is MGHDK and CDR2 is SYGVNS. V was trimmed by 0 bases and J by 0 bases, leaving 8 bases between them. Cohort allocation depended upon clinical history that participants reported. The rearrangement uses TRBV25-1 and TRBJ2-2, with a possible D match to TRBD2 (5 bases). This sequence originates from a man in his fifties or sixties who had recovered from COVID-19. The specimen was PBMCs or T cells enriched from blood (not recorded which). The CDR3 loop reads CASSEYSGTNTGELFF. For the CDR3, the DNA is TGTGCCAGCAGTGAATATTCCGGGACGAACACCGGGGAGCTGTTTTTT.